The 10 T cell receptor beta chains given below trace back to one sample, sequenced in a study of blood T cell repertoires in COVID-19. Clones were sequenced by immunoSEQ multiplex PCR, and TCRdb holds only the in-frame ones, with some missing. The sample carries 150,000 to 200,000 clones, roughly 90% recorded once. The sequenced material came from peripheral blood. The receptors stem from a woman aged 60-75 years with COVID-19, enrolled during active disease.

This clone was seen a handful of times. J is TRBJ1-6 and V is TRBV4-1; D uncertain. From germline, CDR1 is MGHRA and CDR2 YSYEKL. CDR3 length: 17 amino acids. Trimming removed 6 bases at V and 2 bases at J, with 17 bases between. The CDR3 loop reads CASRDPRGIPYNSPLHF. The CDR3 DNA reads TGCGCCAGCAGGGATCCTAGAGGGATCCCCTATAATTCACCCCTCCACTTT.

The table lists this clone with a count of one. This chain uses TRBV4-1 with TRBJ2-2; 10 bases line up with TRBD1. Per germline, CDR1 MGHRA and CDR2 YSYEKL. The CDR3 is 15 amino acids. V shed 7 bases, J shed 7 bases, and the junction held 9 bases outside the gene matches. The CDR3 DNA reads TGCGCCAGCAATTGGGGGACAGGGGTTAGCGGGGAGCTGTTTTTT. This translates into CASNWGTGVSGELFF.

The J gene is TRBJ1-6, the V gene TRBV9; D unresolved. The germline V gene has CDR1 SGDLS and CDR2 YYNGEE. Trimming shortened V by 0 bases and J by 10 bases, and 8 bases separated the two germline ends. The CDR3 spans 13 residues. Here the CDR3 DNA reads TGTGCCAGCAGCGTAGGAGGAAGGTCACCCCTCCACTTT. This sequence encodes CASSVGGRSPLHF.

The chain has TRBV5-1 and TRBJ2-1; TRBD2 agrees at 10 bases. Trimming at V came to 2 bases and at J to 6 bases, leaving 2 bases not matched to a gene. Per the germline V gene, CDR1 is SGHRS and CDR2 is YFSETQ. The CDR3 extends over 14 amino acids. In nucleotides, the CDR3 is TGCGCCAGCAGCTTAGGGACTAGCGTCAATGAGCAGTTCTTC. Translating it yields CASSLGTSVNEQFF.

CDR3 sequence (DNA): TGTGCCAGCAGCCAAGAGTCGGCAGGGGACACTGAAGCTTTCTTT. It encodes CASSQESAGDTEAFF. The genes are TRBV4-2 and TRBJ1-1, with TRBD1 as a possible D gene (6 bases). Germline V lookup: CDR1 LGHNA, CDR2 YNFKEQ. The V end lost 0 bases, the J end lost 3 bases, and 11 bases lay between the germline ends. The CDR3 consists of 15 residues.

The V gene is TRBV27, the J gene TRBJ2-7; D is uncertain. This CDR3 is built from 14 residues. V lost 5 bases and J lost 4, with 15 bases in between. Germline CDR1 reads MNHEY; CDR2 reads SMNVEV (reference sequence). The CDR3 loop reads CASSPYRYLYEQYF. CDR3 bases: TGTGCCAGCAGTCCGTACAGATACTTATACGAGCAGTACTTC.

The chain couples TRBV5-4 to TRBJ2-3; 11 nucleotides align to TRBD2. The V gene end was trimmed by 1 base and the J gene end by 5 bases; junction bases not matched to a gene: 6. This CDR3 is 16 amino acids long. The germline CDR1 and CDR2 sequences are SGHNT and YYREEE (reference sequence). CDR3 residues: CASSLPLAGVGDTQYF. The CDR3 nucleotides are TGTGCCAGCAGCTTGCCACTAGCGGGAGTGGGAGATACGCAGTATTTT.

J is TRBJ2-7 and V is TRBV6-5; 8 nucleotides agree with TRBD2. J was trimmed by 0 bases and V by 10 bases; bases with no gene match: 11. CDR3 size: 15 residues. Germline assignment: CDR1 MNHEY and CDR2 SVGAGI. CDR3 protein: CATREWREVSYEQYF. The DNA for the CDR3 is TGTGCCACCAGGGAGTGGCGGGAGGTCTCCTACGAGCAGTACTTC.

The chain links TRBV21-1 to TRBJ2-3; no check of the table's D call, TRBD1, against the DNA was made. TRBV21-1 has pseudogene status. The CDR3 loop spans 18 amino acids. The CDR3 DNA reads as TGTGCCAGCAGCAAACCGCCGGGACAGGCGGGATTGACAGATACGCAGTATTTT. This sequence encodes CASSKPPGQAGLTDTQYF.

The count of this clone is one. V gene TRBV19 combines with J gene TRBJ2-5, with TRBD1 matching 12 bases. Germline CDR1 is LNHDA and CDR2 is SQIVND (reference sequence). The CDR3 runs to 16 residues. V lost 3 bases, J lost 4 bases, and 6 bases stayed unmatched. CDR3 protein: CASSMGQGAGGETQYF. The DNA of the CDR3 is TGTGCCAGTAGTATGGGACAGGGGGCAGGTGGAGAGACCCAGTACTTC.